These 32 T cell receptor beta chains were all obtained from the same sample, sequenced in a study of blood T cell repertoires in COVID-19. Measured with immunoSEQ multiplex PCR; TCRdb has only the in-frame clones, and not every one. The table lists roughly 100,000 clones, 91% of them singletons. Material: peripheral blood. The source of these receptors is a man aged 18 to 29 with acute or convalescent COVID-19.

This clone has only one observation. V and J are TRBV13 and TRBJ2-7; the match to TRBD2 covers 11 bases. The ends lost 5 bases at V and 3 bases at J; junction bases unmatched: 9. The germline V gene has CDR1 PRHDT and CDR2 FYEKMQ (reference sequence). There are 16 residues in the CDR3. CDR3 residues: CASSPIGTSGGYEQYF. CDR3 nucleotides: TGTGCCAGCAGCCCAATAGGGACTAGCGGCGGCTACGAGCAGTACTTC.

The rearrangement links TRBV5-1 to TRBJ1-4, with 12 bases that match TRBD1. Germline CDR1 is SGHRS and CDR2 is YFSETQ. Unmatched junction bases numbered 7, after V lost 3 bases and J lost 4 bases. This CDR3 has 17 residues. CDR3 amino acids: CASSSPGQGAINEKLFF. The DNA for the CDR3 is TGCGCCAGCAGCTCCCCGGGACAGGGGGCGATTAATGAAAAACTGTTTTTT.

Only one count was recorded for this clone. The chain employs TRBV15 and TRBJ2-2, with a weak D call TRBD2 (6 bases). CDR3 length: 15 amino acids. The V gene's germline CDR1 is LNHNV and CDR2 YYDKDF (reference sequence). Trimming cost V 6 bases and J 0 bases, with 11 bases left between them. CDR3 residues: CATRRAGTNTGELFF. The CDR3 DNA follows: TGTGCCACCAGACGAGCGGGTACGAACACCGGGGAGCTGTTTTTT.

This clone has just one count. The chain is built from TRBV5-1 and TRBJ2-1; TRBD2 is a possible D gene (5 bases). The germline V gene has CDR1 SGHRS and CDR2 YFSETQ. V was pared by 0 bases and J by 4 bases, with 17 bases between. CDR3 length equals 17 residues. Here the CDR3 reads CASSLDLSASRYNEQFF. CDR3 in DNA: TGCGCCAGCAGCTTGGATCTGTCGGCTAGCAGGTACAATGAGCAGTTCTTC.

V gene TRBV2 combines with J gene TRBJ1-1; 11 bases agree with TRBD1. Per germline, CDR1 SNHLY and CDR2 FYNNEI. The CDR3 covers 16 residues. With V trimmed by 6 bases and J by 3 bases, 9 bases remained unmatched. In DNA form, the CDR3 reads TGTGCCAGCAGCCCCCGGACAGGGGGCATGGACACTGAAGCTTTCTTT. Translation gives CASSPRTGGMDTEAFF.

The chain has TRBV5-1 and TRBJ1-4; TRBD1 aligns across 8 bases. After removal of 4 bases from V and 7 bases from J, the junction contained 12 bases not matched to a gene. The CDR3 runs 16 residues. From germline, CDR1 is SGHRS and CDR2 YFSETQ. CDR3 in DNA: TGCGCCAGCAGCCCTACCCCGACAGGGGACGGTGAAAAACTGTTTTTT. Its translation: CASSPTPTGDGEKLFF.

This chain links TRBV3-1 (or the pseudogene TRBV3-2) with TRBJ2-1, with 9 bases that match TRBD2. CDR3 length: 16 residues. Germline CDR1 and CDR2: LGHDT and YNNKEL (reference sequence). With 2 bases clipped from V and 8 bases from J, the junction kept 10 bases outside the gene matches. CDR3 coding DNA: TGTGCCAGCAGCCAACGCTTAGCGGGAGTTATGTATGAGCAGTTCTTC. It specifies CASSQRLAGVMYEQFF.

This chain joins TRBV7-9 and TRBJ2-7; a possible D gene is TRBD2 (5 bases). Germline-derived CDR1 and CDR2 are SEHNR and FQNEAQ (reference sequence). CDR3 length: 12 residues. V was cut by 3 bases and J by 7 bases, with 10 bases left in between. Here the CDR3 DNA reads TGTGCCAGCAGCTTTATCGGGGATGAGCAGTACTTC. Amino acid sequence: CASSFIGDEQYF.

This chain uses TRBV5-6 with TRBJ2-7, with a possible D match to TRBD1 (6 bases). The CDR3 has 14 residues. Germline V CDR1 and CDR2: SGHDT, YYEEEE. Trimming took off 2 bases at V and 3 bases at J, with 12 bases between the two ends. DNA of the CDR3: TGTGCCAGCAGCTTCTGGCAGGGGAACTACGAGCAGTACTTC. It is translated as CASSFWQGNYEQYF.

CDR3 loop: CATRGQANTGELFF. The CDR3 DNA is TGTGCCACCAGGGGACAGGCGAACACCGGGGAGCTGTTTTTT. The chain employs TRBV24-1 and TRBJ2-2; 8 bases are shared with TRBD1. Per germline, CDR1 KGHDR and CDR2 SFDVKD. There are 14 residues in the CDR3. V shed 7 bases, J shed 0 bases, and the junction held 0 bases outside the gene matches.

This clone was found a few times. The chain uses TRBV2 and TRBJ1-1; TRBD1 might be the D (5 bases). Germline V gene sequence: CDR1 SNHLY, CDR2 FYNNEI. V lost 4 bases and J lost 1, with 10 bases in between. CDR3 length equals 14 residues. The CDR3 protein is CASSVRGENTEAFF. As DNA, the CDR3 is TGTGCCAGCAGTGTCCGGGGGGAGAACACTGAAGCTTTCTTT.

The chain links TRBV11-2 to TRBJ2-6, with D possibly matching TRBD2 (5 bases). Trimming removed 4 bases at V and 3 bases at J, with 13 bases between. Germline V gene sequence: CDR1 SGHAT, CDR2 FQNNGV. The CDR3 has 16 residues. CDR3 DNA sequence: TGTGCCAGCAGCTGGAACCGGGGAGTTGGGGCCAACGTCCTGACTTTC. It specifies CASSWNRGVGANVLTF.

The chain joins TRBV7-9 to TRBJ1-5, with TRBD1 as a possible D gene (6 bases). This CDR3 region has 15 residues. V was shortened by 1 base and J by 3 bases, with 10 bases between the two germline ends. The germline gives CDR1 SEHNR, CDR2 FQNEAQ (reference sequence). CDR3 sequence: CASSLVGGTNQPQHF. The CDR3 DNA reads as TGTGCCAGCAGCTTAGTTGGGGGCACCAATCAGCCCCAGCATTTT.

The chain has TRBV7-9 and TRBJ1-1; D is uncertain. The CDR3 covers 15 residues. The germline V and J ends were trimmed by 5 bases and 0 bases, with 13 bases remaining between them. Germline V gene lookup returns CDR1 SEHNR and CDR2 FQNEAQ (reference sequence). CDR3 loop: CASSPAGPLNTEAFF. The DNA for the CDR3 is TGTGCCAGCAGCCCGGCGGGCCCCTTGAACACTGAAGCTTTCTTT.

This sequence joins TRBV5-1 and TRBJ2-1; D gene ambiguous. The ends were cut back, 5 bases at V and 10 bases at J, with 16 bases in the middle. The CDR3 is made up of 13 amino acids. Per the germline V gene, CDR1 is SGHRS and CDR2 is YFSETQ. CDR3 nucleotides: TGCGCCAGCAGTCTGGAGCTTAGGAACGAGCAGTTCTTC. It specifies CASSLELRNEQFF.

The genes are TRBV7-8 and TRBJ2-1, with 7 bases identical to TRBD2. The CDR3 has 16 amino acids. Germline V CDR1 and CDR2: SGHVS, FQNEAQ. V lost 5 bases and J lost 5; bases outside the gene matches: 12. In DNA form, the CDR3 reads TGTGCCAGCAGCCCCTTGGAGGGGCTAGCGGACAATGAGCAGTTCTTC. This translates into CASSPLEGLADNEQFF.

The genes are TRBV2 and TRBJ1-6; 10 bases fit TRBD1. CDR1 SNHLY and CDR2 FYNNEI come from the germline V gene. J lost 7 bases, V lost 4 bases, and 4 bases had no gene match. This CDR3 comprises 15 residues. This CDR3 reads CASSGGQGSNSPLHF. Written as DNA, the CDR3 is TGTGCCAGCAGTGGGGGACAGGGGAGCAATTCACCCCTCCACTTT.

The genes are TRBV5-1 and TRBJ2-3, with 10 bases fitting TRBD1. Germline V gene data show CDR1 as SGHRS and CDR2 as YFSETQ. V trimming: 1 base; J trimming: 10 bases; junction bases outside the gene matches: 9. CDR3 size: 15 residues. The CDR3 bases are TGCGCCAGCAGCTTGACCCAACCGGGACAGGGGTCGCAGTATTTT. Translation: CASSLTQPGQGSQYF.

This chain uses TRBV2 with TRBJ2-1; TRBD2 agrees at 11 bases. Germline V CDR1 and CDR2: SNHLY, FYNNEI. The V and J ends lost 6 bases and 6 bases, in that order; junction bases with no gene match: 7. This CDR3 contains 15 residues. The CDR3 is CASSYLAGGLNEQFF. The CDR3 DNA follows: TGTGCCAGCAGCTATCTAGCGGGGGGTCTCAATGAGCAGTTCTTC.

The gene calls are TRBV5-1 and TRBJ1-1, with 7 nucleotides matching TRBD1. The CDR3 covers 17 residues. V lost 0 bases, J lost 1 base, and 9 bases stayed unmatched. The germline V gene has CDR1 SGHRS and CDR2 YFSETQ. CDR3 protein: CASSLGQGWYQNTEAFF. In DNA, the CDR3 is TGCGCCAGCAGCTTGGGACAGGGTTGGTACCAGAACACTGAAGCTTTCTTT.

The chain employs TRBV2 and TRBJ1-2; maybe TRBD1 (6 bases). Germline V gene sequence: CDR1 SNHLY, CDR2 FYNNEI. This CDR3 is 14 amino acids long. The ends were cut back, 5 bases at V and 7 bases at J, with 17 bases in the middle. CDR3 DNA: TGTGCCAGCAGTTCCATTCTGGGGGCAGCTGGCTACACCTTC. It codes for CASSSILGAAGYTF.

The chain combines TRBV5-1 with TRBJ1-5, with TRBD1 matching 8 bases. V dropped 2 bases and J dropped 1; count of bases not matched to a gene: 8. This CDR3 is built from 17 residues. Germline values: CDR1 SGHRS, CDR2 YFSETQ. Here the CDR3 reads CASSLGTGGQSNQPQHF. CDR3 sequence (DNA): TGCGCCAGCAGCTTAGGTACAGGGGGACAAAGCAATCAGCCCCAGCATTTT.

The J gene is TRBJ2-1, the V gene TRBV7-2; 11 bases map to TRBD2. This CDR3 is built from 17 residues. The ends lost 8 bases at V and 7 bases at J; junction bases unmatched: 16. Germline CDR1 SGHTA, CDR2 FQGNSA. For the CDR3, the DNA is TGTGCCAGCGGAAGGGGTAGCGGGGGGGCAGAGGGGAATGAGCAGTTCTTC. Protein: CASGRGSGGAEGNEQFF.

The chain is built from TRBV18 and TRBJ1-4; TRBD1 might be the D (5 bases). CDR3 length: 14 amino acids. The germline gives CDR1 KGHSH, CDR2 LQKENI. With 1 base removed from V and 5 bases from J, the gap between germline ends came to 8 bases. CDR3 loop: CASSPQSGNEKLFF. CDR3 DNA: TGTGCCAGCTCACCACAGTCAGGGAATGAAAAACTGTTTTTT.

J is TRBJ1-2 and V is TRBV5-1, with 8 bases matching TRBD1. Losses at the gene ends were 4 bases for V and 2 bases for J; bases not matched to a gene: 7. This CDR3 spans 15 amino acids. The germline CDR1 and CDR2 sequences are SGHRS and YFSETQ. The CDR3 spells CASSPWTGPNYGYTF. DNA of the CDR3: TGCGCCAGCAGCCCGTGGACAGGGCCGAACTATGGCTACACCTTC.

The chain combines TRBV30 with TRBJ1-5; 7 nucleotides align to TRBD1. The germline gives CDR1 GTSNPN, CDR2 SVGIG (reference sequence). This CDR3 comprises 18 residues. V lost 5 bases, J lost 2 bases, and 18 bases stayed unmatched. CDR3 in DNA: TGTGCCTGGGCCCCCCGGCAGGGGGACTCCTCGCGCAATCAGCCCCAGCATTTT. As protein: CAWAPRQGDSSRNQPQHF. The full variable domain, rest sourced from reference TRBV30 and TRBJ1-5, is SQTIHQWPATLVQPVGSPLSLECTVEGTSNPNLYWYRQAAGRGLQLLFYSVGIGQISSEVPQNLSASRPQDRQFILSSKKLLLSDSGFYLCAWAPRQGDSSRNQPQHFGDGTRLSIL.

This clone occurred a few times. The genes are TRBV6-6 and TRBJ2-7; 7 positions match TRBD1. The trim removed 8 bases at V and 5 bases at J, leaving 3 bases unmatched. Germline assignment: CDR1 MNHNY and CDR2 SVGAGI (reference sequence). This CDR3 is built from 11 residues. The CDR3 sequence: CASGQVNEQYF. CDR3 nucleotides: TGTGCCAGCGGACAGGTTAACGAGCAGTACTTC.

The chain recombines TRBV5-6 with TRBJ1-4, with no clear D. The CDR3 loop spans 15 amino acids. CDR1 SGHDT and CDR2 YYEEEE come from the germline V gene. V was pared by 2 bases and J by 0 bases, with 8 bases between. This chain's CDR3 is CASSFKGATNEKLFF. The CDR3 bases are TGTGCCAGCAGCTTCAAAGGAGCAACTAATGAAAAACTGTTTTTT.

The rearrangement links TRBV5-1 to TRBJ1-2; 11 bases match TRBD1. CDR3 length: 15 residues. Germline V gene sequence: CDR1 SGHRS, CDR2 YFSETQ. V was pared by 4 bases and J by 8 bases, with 10 bases of the junction left unmatched. In nucleotides, the CDR3 is TGCGCCAGCAGCCGGGAGGGACAGGGGGGCGGCGGCTACACCTTC. Protein sequence: CASSREGQGGGGYTF.

The V gene is TRBV5-1, the J gene TRBJ2-1; 7 bases agree with TRBD1. V shed 0 bases and J 3 bases; nucleotides not matched to a gene: 6. The CDR3 covers 16 residues. The germline gives CDR1 SGHRS, CDR2 YFSETQ. CDR3 sequence reads: CASSLGPGQLYNEQFF. The CDR3 nucleotides are TGCGCCAGCAGCTTGGGGCCGGGACAGCTCTACAATGAGCAGTTCTTC.

The V and J genes are TRBV6-4 and TRBJ1-5, with 8 positions matching TRBD1. The ends lost 3 bases at V and 6 bases at J; junction bases unmatched: 4. Germline V gene sequence: CDR1 MRHNA, CDR2 SNTAGT. The CDR3 has 14 amino acids. The CDR3 reads CASSDTGGGQPQHF. The CDR3 DNA reads as TGTGCCAGCAGTGATACAGGGGGAGGTCAGCCCCAGCATTTT.

This chain links TRBV19 with TRBJ2-7; 9 nucleotides align to TRBD1. V trimming: 4 bases; J trimming: 1 base; junction bases outside the gene matches: 5. Germline CDR1 LNHDA, CDR2 SQIVND (reference sequence). The CDR3 runs 15 residues. This CDR3 is CASSTGGQGSYEQYF. The CDR3 DNA is TGTGCCAGTAGTACCGGGGGACAGGGATCCTACGAGCAGTACTTC.